These 23 T cell receptor beta chains were all obtained from the same sample, sequenced in a study of HIV-infected patients and healthy controls (dated by TCRdb to the mid-2010s). The receptor library was made with 5' RACE. The sequencer was an Illumina MiSeq. Reverse transcription of approximately 500 ng RNA was performed with SuperScript III using primers directed against the alpha and beta constant regions. Separate libraries for the alpha and beta chains were generated through chain-specific third strand synthesis that incorporated multiplexing indices. TCRdb reprocessing: public reads trimmed at Q25 with fastp, clones called with MiXCR, in-frame beta chains kept. Every distinct CDR3 protein forms one entry, paired with its most common genes and DNA. The table for this sample lists around 5,800 distinct CDR3 sequences; roughly a quarter of them were counted only once. Clones ranked in the top ten supply 20% to 25% of the sample.

Whole blood was used without cell fractionation, so all unsorted peripheral T cells were reflected in the repertoire. Sequencing was performed on blood, taken before antiretroviral therapy. The receptors come from an adult with HIV infection.

This clonotype was counted many times. An end of the junction does not agree with germline; a read error may underlie this. The chain employs TRBV7-7 and TRBJ2-2; the match to TRBD2 covers 9 bases. Germline V CDR1 and CDR2: SSHAT, FNYEAQ (reference sequence). The CDR3 is 17 amino acids. CDR3 loop: CASSPTISGGAAGELFF. For the CDR3, the DNA is TGTGCTAGCAGCCCAACAATTAGCGGGGGCGCGGCCGGGGAGCTGTTTTTT.

This clonotype was seen only a few times. J is TRBJ1-6 and V is TRBV5-6, with D possibly matching TRBD1 (5 bases). The CDR3 runs to 15 residues. V gave up 4 bases and J gave up 6 bases, with 14 bases separating them. Germline CDR1 and CDR2: SGHDT and YYEEEE. The CDR3 loop reads CASSVVSQGNSPLHF. The CDR3 nucleotides read TGTGCCAGCAGCGTCGTCTCTCAGGGTAATTCACCCCTCCACTTT.

The V and J genes are TRBV5-1 and TRBJ1-2, with D unresolved. CDR3 length: 15 residues. CDR1 is SGHRS, CDR2 YFSETQ, per germline. The V gene lost 1 base and the J gene lost 7 bases, with 17 bases spanning the gap. CDR3 residues: CASSLLGGIPAGYTF. For the CDR3, the DNA is TGCGCCAGCAGCTTGTTAGGCGGGATACCTGCTGGCTACACCTTC.

This clonotype showed up many times. The rearrangement links TRBV20-1 to TRBJ2-7; 9 bases agree with TRBD1. This CDR3 has 12 residues. V lost 5 bases to trimming and J lost 5 bases; unmatched junction nucleotides: 4. The germline CDR1 and CDR2 sequences are DFQATT and SNEGSKA (reference sequence). The DNA of the CDR3 is TGCAGTGCTCGCCGGGACAGGGACGAGCAGTACTTC. The encoded protein is CSARRDRDEQYF.

This clonotype was counted between two and nine times. A much larger clone lies one base from this, so it may be a read error. The rearrangement uses TRBV6-2 or TRBV6-3 and TRBJ2-2; TRBD1 aligns across 8 bases. The V gene end was trimmed by 6 bases and the J gene end by 1 base; junction bases not matched to a gene: 4. CDR1 is MNHEY, CDR2 SVGEGT, per germline. The CDR3 contains 15 residues. CDR3 region: CASRQGTGNTGELFF. In nucleotides, the CDR3 is TGTGCCAGCAGACAGGGGACAGGGAACACCGGGGAGCTGTTTTTT.

Relative to its sample, this clonotype is medium-sized (0.01 to 0.1%). This chain uses TRBV4-3 with TRBJ2-3, with 7 bases aligning to TRBD2. V lost 6 bases, J lost 3 bases, and 6 bases stayed unmatched. Per germline, CDR1 LGHNA and CDR2 YSLEER. The CDR3 totals 14 residues. The chain's CDR3 is CASSRGDRTDTQYF. For the CDR3, the DNA is TGCGCCAGCAGTCGGGGGGACCGGACAGATACGCAGTATTTT.

This clonotype was counted many times. The genes are TRBV2 and TRBJ2-3, with D maybe TRBD1 (5 bases). The CDR3 length is 15 residues. V lost 6 bases, J lost 0 bases, and 13 bases lay in between. Germline CDR1 and CDR2: SNHLY and FYNNEI. CDR3 nucleotides: TGTGCCAGCAGCGACAGAAGCCCGAGCACAGATACGCAGTATTTT. This encodes CASSDRSPSTDTQYF.

In its sample, this clonotype was seen many times. The rearrangement links TRBV4-1 to TRBJ2-6; D is unclear. The CDR3 is 19 amino acids. V lost 3 bases and J 2 bases, leaving 20 bases between the germline ends. CDR1 and CDR2 (germline): MGHRA, YSYEKL. The CDR3 reads CASSQQAVAVGTGANVLTF. The CDR3 DNA is TGCGCCAGCAGCCAGCAAGCTGTAGCAGTGGGGACTGGGGCCAACGTCCTGACTTTC.

Relative to its sample, this clonotype is medium-sized (0.01 to 0.1%). The chain has TRBV18 and TRBJ1-3, with TRBD1 as a possible D gene (5 bases). V shed 0 bases and J shed 3 bases, with 9 bases lying between them. The CDR3 sequence is 15 residues long. Per germline, CDR1 KGHSH and CDR2 LQKENI. This CDR3 reads CASSPPEGYGNTIYF. Here the CDR3 DNA reads TGTGCCAGCTCACCACCTGAGGGGTATGGAAACACCATATATTTT.

The sample holds a few counts of this clonotype. DNA for the CDR3: TGTGCCAGCAGTAAGTCCCGGGACCTTCCTGGCACAGATACGCAGTATTTT. It codes for CASSKSRDLPGTDTQYF. J is TRBJ2-3 and V is TRBV2, with D possibly being TRBD1 or TRBD2 (5 bases each). Per the germline V gene, CDR1 is SNHLY and CDR2 is FYNNEI. V was pared by 5 bases and J by 1 base, with 19 bases between. CDR3 length: 17 amino acids.

This clonotype is a singleton in its sample. The J gene is TRBJ2-1, the V gene TRBV28, with 12 bases that match TRBD2. The V gene's germline CDR1 is MDHEN and CDR2 SYDVKM. The CDR3 contains 17 residues. J was trimmed by 0 bases and V by 6 bases; bases with no gene match: 6. In DNA form, the CDR3 reads TGTGCCAGCAGCCCTGGACTAGCGGGGCCCTCCTACAATGAGCAGTTCTTC. Translating it yields CASSPGLAGPSYNEQFF.

Regarding this clonotype: This clone may be a read error of a much larger clone one base away. CDR3: CASSPRWTGETQYF. Written as DNA, the CDR3 is TGTGCCAGCAGTCCCAGGTGGACAGGAGAGACCCAGTACTTC. The V gene is TRBV12-3 or TRBV12-4, the J gene TRBJ2-5, with 7 bases lining up with TRBD1. The CDR3 contains 14 residues. The ends lost 5 bases at V and 4 bases at J; junction bases unmatched: 7.

This clonotype was counted only a few times. The V gene is TRBV6-2 or TRBV6-3, the J gene TRBJ2-7; D is possibly TRBD1 (6 bases). The CDR3 extends over 15 amino acids. Germline CDR1 is MNHEY and CDR2 is SVGEGT. V dropped 6 bases and J dropped 1 base, with 16 bases sitting between them. The CDR3 DNA reads TGTGCCAGCAGGATGACAGGTGTCGGGTCCTACGAGCAGTACTTC. It encodes CASRMTGVGSYEQYF.

This clonotype was seen a handful of times. This chain joins TRBV12-3 or TRBV12-4 and TRBJ2-6; possible D gene TRBD1, 6 bases. The V gene lost 6 bases and the J gene lost 0 bases, with 12 bases spanning the gap. The CDR3 loop spans 16 amino acids. The DNA of the CDR3 is TGTGCCAGCAGGAAACAGGGCAGCTCTGGGGCCAACGTCCTGACTTTC. It encodes CASRKQGSSGANVLTF.

This clonotype was picked up many times. J is TRBJ2-2 and V is TRBV7-2, with 7 positions matching TRBD2. The CDR3 contains 15 residues. Germline CDR1 SGHTA, CDR2 FQGNSA. V shed 2 bases and J 6 bases; nucleotides not matched to a gene: 6. The CDR3 bases are TGTGCCAGCAGCTTATCAGTACGGGGGGCCGGGGAGCTGTTTTTT. Translated: CASSLSVRGAGELFF.

This clonotype occurred once. The V gene is TRBV9, the J gene TRBJ2-7; 7 nucleotides match TRBD1. Per the germline V gene, CDR1 is SGDLS and CDR2 is YYNGEE. The CDR3 is 15 residues long. V lost 3 bases to trimming and J lost 3 bases; unmatched junction nucleotides: 9. The CDR3 spells CASSAQGDINYEQYF. The CDR3 bases are TGTGCCAGCAGCGCCCAGGGGGATATCAACTACGAGCAGTACTTC.

Concerning this clonotype itself: At one of its ends the junction is not consistent with the germline gene, which may arise from a read error. The rearrangement links TRBV6-5 to TRBJ2-6; D gene ambiguous. This CDR3 spans 14 amino acids. Germline V gene data show CDR1 as MNHEY and CDR2 as SVGAGI. In DNA form, the CDR3 reads TGTTCCAGCAGTTACTCGTCTGGGGCCAACGTCCTGACTTTC. This codes for CSSSYSSGANVLTF.

There are a few counts of this clonotype. The chain couples TRBV7-9 to TRBJ2-4; D is uncertain. The V and J ends lost 5 bases and 5 bases respectively, with 7 bases between them. The CDR3 spans 12 residues. CDR1 and CDR2 from the germline V gene are SEHNR and FQNEAQ (reference sequence). Here the CDR3 DNA reads TGTGCCAGCAGCCTAATGCAAAACATTCAGTACTTC. It yields the protein CASSLMQNIQYF. Full variable domain (remainder filled in from reference TRBV7-9 and TRBJ2-4): DTGVSQNPRHKITKRGQNVTFRCDPISEHNRLYWYRQTLGQGPEFLTYFQNEAQLEKSRLLSDRFSAERPKGSFSTLEIQRTEQGDSAMYLCASSLMQNIQYFGAGTRLSVL.

On this clonotype: This clone may be a read error of a much larger clone one base away. The V gene is TRBV12-3 or TRBV12-4, the J gene TRBJ2-5; 7 bases agree with TRBD2. The CDR3 length is 13 residues. In DNA form, the CDR3 reads TGTGACAGCAGTGGGGGGGACCAAGAGACCCAGTACTTC. It specifies CDSSGGDQETQYF.

This clonotype is labeled as medium-sized (0.01 to 0.1%). The chain employs TRBV29-1 and TRBJ2-3; the D is unclear. Trimming took off 4 bases at V and 2 bases at J, with 10 bases between the two ends. Germline CDR1 reads SQVTM; CDR2 reads ANQGSEA. This CDR3 is built from 13 residues. The CDR3 loop is CSVGPQATDTQYF. Here the CDR3 DNA reads TGCAGCGTTGGTCCTCAGGCCACAGATACGCAGTATTTT.

This clonotype is deemed medium-sized. The genes are TRBV7-9 and TRBJ1-5; the D gene is possibly TRBD1 (6 bases). This CDR3 has 15 amino acids. Germline V gives CDR1 SEHNR, CDR2 FQNEAQ (reference sequence). Trimming shortened V by 2 bases and J by 2 bases, and 10 bases separated the two germline ends. CDR3 residues: CASSLSGVGNQPQHF. CDR3 in DNA: TGTGCCAGCAGCTTATCAGGGGTAGGCAATCAGCCCCAGCATTTT.

This clonotype has ten or more counts. This chain uses TRBV4-3 with TRBJ2-4; no firm D call. Germline CDR1 LGHNA, CDR2 YSLEER. CDR3 length: 17 residues. Trimming stripped 0 bases from V and 0 bases from J, with 12 bases between. The chain's CDR3 is CASSQDQLILAKNIQYF. DNA for the CDR3: TGCGCCAGCAGCCAAGATCAGCTAATACTAGCCAAAAACATTCAGTACTTC.

On this clonotype: A much larger clone lies a single base off, so this may be a read error. The gene calls are TRBV5-1 and TRBJ1-2; D gene ambiguous. The CDR3 is made up of 14 amino acids. The germline CDR1 and CDR2 sequences are SGHRS and YFSETQ. Trimming removed 4 bases at V and 0 bases at J, with 10 bases between. The CDR3 DNA is TGCGCCAGCAGCCACAATACAGCTAACTATGGCTACACCTTC. Protein sequence: CASSHNTANYGYTF.